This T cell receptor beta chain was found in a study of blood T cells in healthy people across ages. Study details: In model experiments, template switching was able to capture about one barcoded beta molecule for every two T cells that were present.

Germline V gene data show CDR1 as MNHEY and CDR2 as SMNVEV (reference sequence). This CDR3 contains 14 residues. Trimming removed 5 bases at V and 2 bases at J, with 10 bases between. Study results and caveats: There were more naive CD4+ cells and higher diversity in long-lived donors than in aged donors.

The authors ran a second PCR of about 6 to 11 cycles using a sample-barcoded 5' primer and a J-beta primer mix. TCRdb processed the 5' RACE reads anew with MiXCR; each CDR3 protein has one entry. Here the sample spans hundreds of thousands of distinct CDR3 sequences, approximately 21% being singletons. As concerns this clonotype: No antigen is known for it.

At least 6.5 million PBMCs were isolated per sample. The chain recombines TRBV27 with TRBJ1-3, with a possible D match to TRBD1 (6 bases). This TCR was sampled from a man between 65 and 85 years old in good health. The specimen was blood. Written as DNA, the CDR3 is TGTGCCAGCAGTCCGGGACATCCTGGAAACACCATATATTTT. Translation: CASSPGHPGNTIYF.